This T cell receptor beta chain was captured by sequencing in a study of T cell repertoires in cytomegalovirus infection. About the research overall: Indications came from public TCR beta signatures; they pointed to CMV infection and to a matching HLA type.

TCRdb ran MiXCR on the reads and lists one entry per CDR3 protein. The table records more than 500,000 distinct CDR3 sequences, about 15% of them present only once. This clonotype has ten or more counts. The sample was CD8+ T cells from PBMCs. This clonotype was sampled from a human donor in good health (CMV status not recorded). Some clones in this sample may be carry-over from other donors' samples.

The CDR3: CATSDDGRYYGYTF. The CDR3 DNA follows: TGTGCCACCAGTGATGATGGACGGTACTATGGCTACACCTTC. This rearrangement joins TRBV24-1 to TRBJ1-2, with no clear D. V was trimmed by 3 bases and J by 3 bases, leaving 10 bases between them. This CDR3 is built from 14 residues. CDR1 is KGHDR and CDR2 is SFDVKD in the germline V gene.